Presented here are 6 T cell receptor beta chains from one specimen sequenced in a study of cytomegalovirus exposure and HLA in healthy donors. PCR used 60 Vbeta primers and 13 Jbeta primers. Generated by immunoSEQ multiplex PCR, the TCRdb table keeps only in-frame clones and is missing some. The sample has hundreds of thousands of clones, 82% seen once; the top ten hold around 6%. Source material: PBMCs. These receptors all stem from a middle-aged man in good health and CMV-seropositive.

With regard to this clone: In the same sample, other DNA sequences code for this CDR3. The chain employs TRBV9 and TRBJ1-2, with 8 bases aligning to TRBD1. The CDR3 runs to 14 residues. The germline V gene has CDR1 SGDLS and CDR2 YYNGEE. Trimming cost V 2 bases and J 5 bases; bases outside gene matches: 5. The CDR3 is CASSVGQGLYGYTF. CDR3 coding DNA: TGTGCCAGCAGCGTTGGACAGGGACTTTATGGCTACACCTTC.

The chain couples TRBV7-2 to TRBJ2-5, with D hard to call. V lost 0 bases and J 1 base, leaving 9 bases between the germline ends. This CDR3 has 15 residues. Germline values: CDR1 SGHTA, CDR2 FQGNSA. CDR3 region: CASSLALHLQETQYF. The DNA of the CDR3 is TGTGCCAGCAGCTTAGCGTTACACCTCCAAGAGACCCAGTACTTC.

The chain has TRBV27 and TRBJ2-1; D is possibly TRBD1 (6 bases). V was pared by 2 bases and J by 9 bases, with 11 bases between. This CDR3 has 13 amino acids. Looked up from germline, CDR1 is MNHEY and CDR2 is SMNVEV (reference sequence). The CDR3 DNA follows: TGTGCCAGCAGTTTAAGGGCAGGGGTTGAGCAGTTCTTC. It is translated as CASSLRAGVEQFF.

This sequence joins TRBV6-5 and TRBJ2-7; the D gene is possibly TRBD1 (6 bases). The CDR3 sequence is 12 residues long. Per the germline V gene, CDR1 is MNHEY and CDR2 is SVGAGI. The V gene lost 6 bases and the J gene lost 5 bases, with 11 bases spanning the gap. This CDR3 reads CASRSQGNEQYF. As DNA, the CDR3 is TGTGCCAGCAGATCACAGGGAAACGAGCAGTACTTC.

The chain is built from TRBV25-1 and TRBJ2-7; D not resolved. CDR1 and CDR2 (germline): MGHDK, SYGVNS. V dropped 4 bases and J dropped 3 bases, with 10 bases sitting between them. The CDR3 loop spans 13 amino acids. The CDR3 reads CASSAGSSYEQYV. The CDR3 coding sequence is TGTGCCAGCAGTGCTGGCAGTAGCTACGAGCAGTACGTC.

The chain links TRBV4-1 to TRBJ1-6, with D uncertain. Trimming stripped 1 base from V and 0 bases from J, with 7 bases between. The CDR3 spans 16 residues. The germline CDR1 and CDR2 sequences are MGHRA and YSYEKL. CDR3 protein: CASSQVASSYNSPLHF. The CDR3 DNA reads TGCGCCAGCAGCCAAGTTGCGAGCTCCTATAATTCACCCCTCCACTTT.